The rows below give T cell receptor beta chains drawn from one sample of a study of cytomegalovirus exposure and HLA in healthy donors. Sequencing used immunoSEQ multiplex PCR; TCRdb keeps in-frame clones, though not all of them. The sample gives about 180,000 clones, under 80% of which show up once; 2% to 3% is in the top ten. Sequenced material: PBMCs. The receptor set was obtained from a woman aged 30 to 39 in good health and CMV-seropositive. Both conserved end residues are part of each CDR3. Each record gives: V gene, J gene, clone size, D gene, CDR3 DNA, CDR3 protein. D genes are given only for firm matches. Some rows have no size entry. The others give once, few or many, or a class for an expanded clone.

TRBV7-9,TRBJ2-1,few,TRBD2,TGTGCCAGCAGCTTAGCGCGACTAGCGGGGGGGCGCTCCTACAATGAGCAGTTCTTC,CASSLARLAGGRSYNEQFF
TRBV7-8,TRBJ2-2,once,.,TGTGCCAGCAGTATCGCGAACACCGGGGAGCTGTTTTTT,CASSIANTGELFF
TRBV2,TRBJ1-4,.,TRBD1,TGTGCCAGCAGTTTCCCCGGGACAGGGAATGAAAAACTGTTTTTT,CASSFPGTGNEKLFF
TRBV27,TRBJ2-2,.,TRBD2,TGTGCCAGCAGTCCCGGGACTAGCGGGGATACCGGGGAGCTGTTTTTT,CASSPGTSGDTGELFF
TRBV11-3,TRBJ2-2,once,.,TGTGCCAGCAGCGCGGGACGTGAGACCGGGGAGCTGTTTTTT,CASSAGRETGELFF
TRBV4-3,TRBJ1-2,.,.,TGCGCCAGCAGCCAAGATCGAGGCGATGGCTACACCTTC,CASSQDRGDGYTF
TRBV6-5,TRBJ1-1,once,.,TGTGCCAGCAGCGCTGACAGGTTTACTGAAGCTTTCTTT,CASSADRFTEAFF
TRBV11-2,TRBJ2-1,.,.,TGTGCCAGCAGCTTAGGGTGGAGGGGAAGCTCCTACAATGAGCAGTTCTTC,CASSLGWRGSSYNEQFF
TRBV19,TRBJ2-7,.,.,TGTGCCAGTAGTATAAATGGAGGCTACGAGCAGTACTTC,CASSINGGYEQYF
TRBV4-1,TRBJ2-4,.,TRBD2,TGCGCCAGCAGCCCCGAAATTAGCGGGGGGGTATCGGGTATGGCCAAAAACATTCAGTACTTC,CASSPEISGGVSGMAKNIQYF
TRBV2,TRBJ1-2,.,TRBD1,TGTGCCAGCAAACCCGACAGGGCCGGCTACACCTTC,CASKPDRAGYTF
TRBV6-1,TRBJ1-2,.,.,TGTGCCAGCGGGGAGGGGCGCTACGGTTATGGCTACACCTTC,CASGEGRYGYGYTF
TRBV10-2,TRBJ1-4,.,.,TGCGCCAGCAGTTCACAGGGAAGGGACGAAAAACTGTTTTTT,CASSSQGRDEKLFF
TRBV7-9,TRBJ2-1,.,.,TGTGCCGGGGGGACCAACGGGGGAAGCTCCTACAATGAGCAGTTCTTC,CAGGTNGGSSYNEQFF
TRBV11-3,TRBJ2-5,.,.,TGTGCCAGCAAGCTACAGGGACAAGAGACCCAGTACTTC,CASKLQGQETQYF
TRBV5-1,TRBJ2-3,.,TRBD2,TGCGCCAGCAGCCTAACTAGCGGAACAGATACGCAGTATTTT,CASSLTSGTDTQYF
TRBV4-1,TRBJ2-6,few,.,TGCGCCAGCAGCCACAACGCGGACTCTGGGGCCAACGTCCTGACTTTC,CASSHNADSGANVLTF
TRBV28,TRBJ2-3,.,.,TGTGCCAGCAGTCGCCTAGCTGCCGGGTCTACAGATACGCAGTATTTT,CASSRLAAGSTDTQYF
TRBV2,TRBJ2-1,.,TRBD1,TGTGCCAGCAGACTACAGGGGGCGCGGGTCCATGAGCAGTTCTTC,CASRLQGARVHEQFF
TRBV27,TRBJ2-5,.,.,TGTGCCAGCAGTTTCGGGGATCCACCAGGACAAGAGACCCAGTACTTC,CASSFGDPPGQETQYF
TRBV7-8,TRBJ1-2,.,.,TGTGCCAGCAGCTCCCGCGGGGCCTATGGCTACACCTTC,CASSSRGAYGYTF
TRBV19,TRBJ1-2,.,.,TGTGCCAGTCACCCAGCAGGGGTCAACTATGGCTACACCTTC,CASHPAGVNYGYTF
TRBV7-8,TRBJ2-7,.,TRBD1,TGTGCCAGCAGCTTACGGACAGGCTGGCTGTACTTC,CASSLRTGWLYF
TRBV6-6,TRBJ2-2,.,.,TGTGCCACCCGCGCCTCGGCCGGGGAGCTGTTTTTT,CATRASAGELFF
TRBV19,TRBJ1-4,.,.,TGTGCCAGTAGTCCCCCCCAGGGGAGCGAAAAACTGTTTTTT,CASSPPQGSEKLFF
TRBV9,TRBJ2-3,once,.,TGTGCCAGCACGTTCGGGCGGACTGGCACAGATACGCAGTATTTT,CASTFGRTGTDTQYF
TRBV7-7,TRBJ2-5,once,TRBD1,TGTGCCAGCAGCCCTCAGGGGGCAGGGGGCGCGTTGACCCAGTACTTC,CASSPQGAGGALTQYF
TRBV6-1,TRBJ2-7,.,.,TGTGCCAGCAGTCCCCGACAGGACGAGCAGTACTTC,CASSPRQDEQYF
TRBV28,TRBJ1-6,.,TRBD1,TGTGCCAGCAGTTTACGGACAGGGACCAGCTCCTATAATTCACCCCTCCACTTT,CASSLRTGTSSYNSPLHF
TRBV10-1,TRBJ2-3,once,.,TGCGCCAGCAGTGACCGCCAGGGGACCGATACGCAGTATTTT,CASSDRQGTDTQYF
TRBV4-3,TRBJ1-4,.,.,TGCGCCAGCAGCCAATGGGCAGGGGAAAATGAAAAACTGTTTTTT,CASSQWAGENEKLFF
TRBV10-1,TRBJ2-1,.,TRBD1,TGCGCCAGCAGCTCGGGACAGAACAATGAGCAGTTCTTC,CASSSGQNNEQFF
TRBV7-9,TRBJ1-2,.,.,TGTGCCAGCAGCTTAGGGGCGGTCGGGAAGGATGGCTACACCTTC,CASSLGAVGKDGYTF
TRBV10-3,TRBJ2-3,once,TRBD1,TGTGCCATCAGTCCGGGACAGGGGGCCCCAGATACGCAGTATTTT,CAISPGQGAPDTQYF
TRBV11-3,TRBJ2-2,.,TRBD2,TGTGCCAGCAGCTTAGAAGTAGCGGGGGGGCCTGGCACCGGGGAGCTGTTTTTT,CASSLEVAGGPGTGELFF
TRBV4-2,TRBJ2-2,.,TRBD2,TGTGCCAGCAGCCAAGAGGTGCTAGCGGGGAACGCCGGGGAGCTGTTTTTT,CASSQEVLAGNAGELFF
TRBV4-1,TRBJ2-7,few,.,TGCGCCAGCAGCCAAGAACAGGAATCCTACGAGCAGTACTTC,CASSQEQESYEQYF
TRBV11-2,TRBJ1-1,.,.,TGTGCCAGCGGACTGACTGAAGCTTTCTTT,CASGLTEAFF
TRBV6-6,TRBJ2-7,.,.,TGTGCCAGCACCAAACAGAGGGACGAGCAGTACTTC,CASTKQRDEQYF
TRBV7-9,TRBJ2-7,.,TRBD1,TGTGCCAGCAGCCCTATTGGGACAGGCAGCTCCTACGAGCAGTACTTC,CASSPIGTGSSYEQYF
TRBV7-9,TRBJ2-7,.,.,TGTGCCAGCAGCACAGGGTGTCAGTACGAGCAGTACTTC,CASSTGCQYEQYF
TRBV28,TRBJ1-5,.,.,TGTGCCAGCAGGGACCGGGGGGAGCCCCAGCATTTT,CASRDRGEPQHF
TRBV7-9,TRBJ1-2,.,.,TGTGCCAGCAGCTTACCAGGGAACTATGGCTACACCTTC,CASSLPGNYGYTF
TRBV18,TRBJ2-7,.,.,TGTGCCAGCTCAAGACAGCTGACCTACGAGCAGTACTTC,CASSRQLTYEQYF
TRBV9,TRBJ1-5,.,TRBD1,TGTGCCAGCAGCGCCGGGACTAGAAAACAGGGGCCCGGTGCCAATCAGCCCCAGCATTTT,CASSAGTRKQGPGANQPQHF
TRBV6-4,TRBJ2-2,.,TRBD2,TGTGCCAGCAGTGACACCAGCGGGGGGGCGCACACCGGGGAGCTGTTTTTT,CASSDTSGGAHTGELFF
TRBV19,TRBJ2-5,.,.,TGTGCCAGTAGTATTCCCGGGGAAGAGACCCAGTACTTC,CASSIPGEETQYF
TRBV5-1,TRBJ2-7,once,TRBD1,TGCGCCAGCAGCTTGGGAGGACAGGCGGCATACGAGCAGTACTTC,CASSLGGQAAYEQYF
TRBV5-5,TRBJ1-2,few,.,TGTGCCAGCAGCTTGCCTCTCCAACGGTTTACCCACAACTATGGCTACACCTTC,CASSLPLQRFTHNYGYTF
TRBV28,TRBJ2-2,.,.,TGTGCCAGCAGTTTGAATAGCGGGGAGCTGTTTTTT,CASSLNSGELFF
TRBV5-5,TRBJ1-5,.,.,TGTGCCAGCAGCTTGGAAACTCCATTCGATCAGCCCCAGCATTTT,CASSLETPFDQPQHF
TRBV9,TRBJ2-1,.,TRBD2,TGTGCCAGCAGCGTACGGGGGGGCGACCACAATGAGCAGTTCTTC,CASSVRGGDHNEQFF
TRBV9,TRBJ1-4,few,.,TGTGCCAGCAGCGTAGCTACCGCAACTAATGAAAAACTGTTTTTT,CASSVATATNEKLFF